This is a list of T cell receptor beta chains from one sample in a study of a mutant IDH1 vaccine in newly diagnosed glioma. Clones were read by immunoSEQ multiplex PCR, and TCRdb kept only the in-frame ones, dropping some. The sample contains tens of thousands of clones, roughly 79% of which appear only once. For these TCRs, the target antigens are not known. Sequencing was performed on PBMCs, taken from a glioma patient whose treatment included an IDH1 peptide vaccine. These receptor sequences come from a man between 35 and 55 years old with glioma. Each CDR3 is given with its conserved first and last residue. Fields, in order: D gene, V gene, clone size, J gene, CDR3 protein, CDR3 DNA. D genes are given only for firm matches. Part of the rows lack a size; the others show once, few, many or a class for expanded clones.

d_call: TRBD1
v_call: TRBV7-9
clone_size: .
j_call: TRBJ1-1
cdr3_aa: CASSWDRDFNTEAFF
cdr3_nt: TGTGCCAGCAGTTGGGACAGGGACTTCAACACTGAAGCTTTCTTT

d_call: .
v_call: TRBV6-6
clone_size: .
j_call: TRBJ1-1
cdr3_aa: CASSSNRAEGTEAFF
cdr3_nt: TGTGCCAGCAGTTCTAACAGGGCTGAAGGGACTGAAGCTTTCTTT

d_call: TRBD1
v_call: TRBV9
clone_size: .
j_call: TRBJ2-7
cdr3_aa: CASSVHRTGVEQYF
cdr3_nt: TGTGCCAGCAGCGTACACAGGACAGGGGTCGAGCAGTACTTC

d_call: TRBD1
v_call: TRBV15
clone_size: .
j_call: TRBJ2-7
cdr3_aa: CATSREPGQGYEQYF
cdr3_nt: TGTGCCACCAGCAGGGAACCGGGACAGGGGTACGAGCAGTACTTC

d_call: .
v_call: TRBV6-5
clone_size: .
j_call: TRBJ2-7
cdr3_aa: CASTTPGGGYEQYF
cdr3_nt: TGTGCCAGCACCACCCCCGGGGGCGGATACGAGCAGTACTTC

d_call: TRBD1
v_call: TRBV7-8
clone_size: .
j_call: TRBJ1-6
cdr3_aa: CASSPGTGRTPLHF
cdr3_nt: TGTGCCAGCAGCCCCGGGACAGGGCGCACACCCCTCCACTTT

d_call: .
v_call: TRBV14
clone_size: .
j_call: TRBJ1-2
cdr3_aa: CASSQRVVGYGYTF
cdr3_nt: TGTGCCAGCAGTCAGAGGGTTGTTGGCTATGGCTACACCTTC

d_call: TRBD2
v_call: TRBV5-1
clone_size: .
j_call: TRBJ2-5
cdr3_aa: CASSLGVGTSGSPRPQYF
cdr3_nt: TGCGCCAGCAGCTTGGGAGTGGGGACTAGCGGGAGTCCCCGTCCCCAGTACTTC

d_call: .
v_call: TRBV2
clone_size: .
j_call: TRBJ1-1
cdr3_aa: CASSVGGDTEAFF
cdr3_nt: TGTGCCAGCAGTGTGGGGGGGGACACTGAAGCTTTCTTT

d_call: TRBD1
v_call: TRBV30
clone_size: few
j_call: TRBJ1-5
cdr3_aa: CACARTGLQPQHF
cdr3_nt: TGTGCCTGCGCGCGGACAGGCTTACAGCCCCAGCATTTT

d_call: .
v_call: TRBV7-9
clone_size: few
j_call: TRBJ2-7
cdr3_aa: CASSRLEGEQYF
cdr3_nt: TGTGCCAGCAGCCGCCTGGAGGGCGAGCAGTACTTC

d_call: .
v_call: TRBV6-1
clone_size: .
j_call: TRBJ1-6
cdr3_aa: CASREGVTYNSPLHF
cdr3_nt: TGTGCCAGCAGGGAAGGGGTCACCTATAATTCACCCCTCCACTTT

d_call: TRBD2
v_call: TRBV19
clone_size: .
j_call: TRBJ2-7
cdr3_aa: CASSIGGGAYEQYF
cdr3_nt: TGTGCCAGTAGTATAGGCGGGGGGGCGTACGAGCAGTACTTC

d_call: .
v_call: TRBV7-7
clone_size: few
j_call: TRBJ2-7
cdr3_aa: CASSMGPGYEQYF
cdr3_nt: TGTGCTAGCAGCATGGGGCCGGGCTACGAGCAGTACTTC

d_call: .
v_call: TRBV19
clone_size: .
j_call: TRBJ2-3
cdr3_aa: CASSISGADTQYF
cdr3_nt: TGTGCCAGTAGTATATCAGGGGCAGATACGCAGTATTTT

d_call: TRBD1
v_call: TRBV7-2
clone_size: few
j_call: TRBJ2-7
cdr3_aa: CASSLTGGRYEQYF
cdr3_nt: TGTGCCAGCAGCTTGACAGGGGGTCGTTACGAGCAGTACTTC

d_call: .
v_call: TRBV30
clone_size: few
j_call: TRBJ1-2
cdr3_aa: CAWSVRGGNGYTF
cdr3_nt: TGTGCCTGGAGTGTACGAGGGGGGAATGGCTACACCTTC

d_call: TRBD1
v_call: TRBV6-6
clone_size: .
j_call: TRBJ1-5
cdr3_aa: CASRGDRGGNQPQHF
cdr3_nt: TGTGCCAGCAGGGGGGACAGGGGTGGCAATCAGCCCCAGCATTTT

d_call: .
v_call: TRBV2
clone_size: .
j_call: TRBJ2-7
cdr3_aa: CASAATGLAEQYF
cdr3_nt: TGTGCCAGCGCCGCTACAGGGCTCGCCGAGCAGTACTTC

d_call: .
v_call: TRBV29-1
clone_size: .
j_call: TRBJ1-2
cdr3_aa: CSVEDSSYGYTF
cdr3_nt: TGCAGCGTTGAGGACAGCAGCTATGGCTACACCTTC

d_call: .
v_call: TRBV19
clone_size: .
j_call: TRBJ1-5
cdr3_aa: CASSWSGGNQPQHF
cdr3_nt: TGTGCCAGTAGTTGGTCGGGGGGCAATCAGCCCCAGCATTTT

d_call: .
v_call: TRBV11-2
clone_size: .
j_call: TRBJ2-7
cdr3_aa: CASSRAGTLPYEQYF
cdr3_nt: TGTGCCAGCAGCCGAGCCGGGACTCTCCCCTACGAGCAGTACTTC

d_call: TRBD2
v_call: TRBV4-3
clone_size: .
j_call: TRBJ2-7
cdr3_aa: CASSQEGPLASSIFYEQYF
cdr3_nt: TGCGCCAGCAGCCAAGAAGGACCACTAGCGTCCTCAATCTTCTACGAGCAGTACTTC

d_call: .
v_call: TRBV19
clone_size: .
j_call: TRBJ2-7
cdr3_aa: CASSIGGKTYEQYF
cdr3_nt: TGTGCCAGTAGTATAGGGGGAAAAACCTACGAGCAGTACTTC

d_call: .
v_call: TRBV13
clone_size: .
j_call: TRBJ2-5
cdr3_aa: CASSFSQETQYF
cdr3_nt: TGTGCCAGCAGCTTCAGCCAAGAGACCCAGTACTTC

d_call: TRBD2
v_call: TRBV7-3
clone_size: .
j_call: TRBJ2-5
cdr3_aa: CASSLGRGKETQYF
cdr3_nt: TGTGCCAGCAGCTTAGGGAGGGGAAAAGAGACCCAGTACTTC

d_call: .
v_call: TRBV9
clone_size: few
j_call: TRBJ2-1
cdr3_aa: CASSSRQYNEQFF
cdr3_nt: TGTGCCAGCAGCAGCCGACAGTACAATGAGCAGTTCTTC

d_call: .
v_call: TRBV19
clone_size: .
j_call: TRBJ1-1
cdr3_aa: CASSITQNTEAFF
cdr3_nt: TGTGCCAGTAGTATTACACAGAACACTGAAGCTTTCTTT

d_call: TRBD1
v_call: TRBV10-3
clone_size: .
j_call: TRBJ2-3
cdr3_aa: CAIRGQGKDSRTDTQYF
cdr3_nt: TGTGCCATCCGGGGACAGGGGAAGGACTCGCGAACAGATACGCAGTATTTT

d_call: .
v_call: TRBV28
clone_size: .
j_call: TRBJ1-5
cdr3_aa: CASSLGGVSNQPQHF
cdr3_nt: TGTGCCAGCAGTTTAGGGGGGGTTAGCAATCAGCCCCAGCATTTT

d_call: .
v_call: TRBV19
clone_size: .
j_call: TRBJ2-1
cdr3_aa: CASTLAGGEQFF
cdr3_nt: TGTGCCAGTACCCTCGCGGGTGGGGAGCAGTTCTTC

d_call: .
v_call: TRBV5-6
clone_size: once
j_call: TRBJ2-1
cdr3_aa: CASSLGLSPESEQFF
cdr3_nt: TGTGCCAGCAGCTTGGGACTATCGCCGGAGAGTGAGCAGTTCTTC

d_call: TRBD2
v_call: TRBV7-9
clone_size: .
j_call: TRBJ2-7
cdr3_aa: CASSSISSGRNLEQYF
cdr3_nt: TGTGCCAGCAGCTCCATCTCTAGCGGGAGAAATCTCGAGCAGTACTTC

d_call: .
v_call: TRBV7-3
clone_size: .
j_call: TRBJ1-1
cdr3_aa: CASSSHRHTEAFF
cdr3_nt: TGTGCCAGCAGCTCCCACCGTCACACTGAAGCTTTCTTT

d_call: .
v_call: TRBV19
clone_size: few
j_call: TRBJ1-5
cdr3_aa: CASRKLGFGQPQHF
cdr3_nt: TGTGCCAGTAGGAAGCTGGGGTTTGGACAGCCCCAGCATTTT

d_call: TRBD1
v_call: TRBV9
clone_size: .
j_call: TRBJ2-7
cdr3_aa: CASSPRTGTPNEQYF
cdr3_nt: TGTGCCAGCAGCCCTCGGACAGGGACCCCGAACGAGCAGTACTTC

d_call: .
v_call: TRBV7-9
clone_size: .
j_call: TRBJ1-2
cdr3_aa: CASSPPSIVYGYTF
cdr3_nt: TGTGCCAGCAGCCCCCCTTCAATCGTCTATGGCTACACCTTC

d_call: .
v_call: TRBV30
clone_size: .
j_call: TRBJ1-5
cdr3_aa: CAWDRGSTVQPQHF
cdr3_nt: TGTGCCTGGGACCGGGGGTCTACTGTTCAGCCCCAGCATTTT

d_call: TRBD2
v_call: TRBV4-2
clone_size: .
j_call: TRBJ2-1
cdr3_aa: CASSQGGLGNNNEQFF
cdr3_nt: TGTGCCAGCAGCCAAGGCGGACTAGGAAATAACAATGAGCAGTTCTTC

d_call: TRBD1
v_call: TRBV6-5
clone_size: .
j_call: TRBJ2-7
cdr3_aa: CASSYGLTGGF
cdr3_nt: TGTGCCAGCAGTTACGGGTTAACAGGGGGCTTC

d_call: TRBD1
v_call: TRBV18
clone_size: .
j_call: TRBJ1-5
cdr3_aa: CASTTGGAAQPQHF
cdr3_nt: TGTGCCAGCACCACAGGGGGCGCGGCTCAGCCCCAGCATTTT

d_call: TRBD2
v_call: TRBV11-2
clone_size: .
j_call: TRBJ2-7
cdr3_aa: CASSLAREGYEQYF
cdr3_nt: TGTGCCAGCAGCTTAGCGCGGGAGGGCTACGAGCAGTACTTC

d_call: TRBD1
v_call: TRBV29-1
clone_size: .
j_call: TRBJ1-1
cdr3_aa: CSVEKDRGGEAFF
cdr3_nt: TGCAGCGTTGAAAAGGACAGGGGAGGTGAAGCTTTCTTT

d_call: .
v_call: TRBV14
clone_size: few
j_call: TRBJ1-1
cdr3_aa: CASSQRRVNTEAFF
cdr3_nt: TGTGCCAGCAGCCAGAGGCGGGTAAACACTGAAGCTTTCTTT

d_call: TRBD1
v_call: TRBV19
clone_size: .
j_call: TRBJ2-6
cdr3_aa: CASSPGTGGSGANVLTF
cdr3_nt: TGTGCCAGTAGCCCCGGGACAGGTGGCTCTGGGGCCAACGTCCTGACTTTC

d_call: .
v_call: TRBV7-7
clone_size: .
j_call: TRBJ2-5
cdr3_aa: CASSWAGRAETQYF
cdr3_nt: TGTGCTAGCAGCTGGGCGGGGCGGGCAGAGACCCAGTACTTC

d_call: TRBD1
v_call: TRBV5-6
clone_size: few
j_call: TRBJ2-5
cdr3_aa: CASSWGQLKQETQYF
cdr3_nt: TGTGCCAGCAGCTGGGGACAGCTCAAACAAGAGACCCAGTACTTC